This T cell receptor (beta chain) originates from a study of cytomegalovirus exposure and HLA in healthy donors. At the level of the study: Both the approximately 120 validation repertoires and the roughly 700 first-cohort repertoires used the same platform, as reported by a later analysis.

Repertoires were generated with immunoSEQ multiplex PCR, while TCRdb's copy carries only in-frame clones and drops some. Of 200,000 or so clones in the sample, 84% were seen once. General observations from the study: Associated with cytomegalovirus, according to the listing, were 150 to 200 TCR beta chains. Rarity marked most TCR sequences, yet some public TCRs occurred in many donors.

In regard to this clone: The antigen remains undetermined.

This receptor was identified in a young woman in good health and CMV-seropositive. Input material: PBMCs.

The CDR3 region has the DNA TGTGCCAGCAGTGTTTACGCGGGGGCCACCTACGAGCAGTACTTC. It encodes CASSVYAGATYEQYF. The chain uses TRBV6-4 and TRBJ2-7; tentatively, D is TRBD2 (7 bases). The CDR3 spans 15 residues. V gave up 4 bases and J gave up 2 bases, with 15 bases separating them. Per germline, CDR1 MRHNA and CDR2 SNTAGT.